This T cell receptor (beta chain) was retrieved from a study of response to subunit inactivated influenza vaccine. Regarding the study as a whole: After each seasonal influenza vaccination, few new T cells are recruited, the authors suggested.

The CDR3 loop spans 13 amino acids. Per the germline V gene, CDR1 is SQVTM and CDR2 is ANQGSEA. V dropped 6 bases and J dropped 5; count of bases not matched to a gene: 6. TCRdb reprocessed the RT-PCR reads via MiXCR and lists one record per CDR3 protein. The profile shows over 400,000 distinct CDR3 sequences, about a tenth of them singletons. This clonotype has a count of ten or more. As yet, its antigen is unknown. This receptor was taken from a man in his fifties who received an inactivated influenza vaccine. Source: PBMCs from blood, taken 40 to 50 days after vaccination. The J gene is TRBJ2-3, the V gene TRBV29-1; 9 bases line up with TRBD2. In DNA form, the CDR3 reads TGCAGCGTCTGCGGGAGGGCCCAAGATACGCAGTATTTT. Translated, it gives CSVCGRAQDTQYF.